The entry below describes one T cell receptor beta chain. Its antigen is unknown. This record belongs to a study of cytotoxic CD8 clonotypes in ibrutinib-treated CLL. About the study: By median around 66 months, about twelve had progressed and around 15 stayed remitted; responses had been 2 complete and about 24 partial.

A 1 in 200,000 to 1 in 1 million T cell depth was the sequencing target. Data came from immunoSEQ multiplex PCR; TCRdb stores just in-frame clones and leaves some out. The sample holds more than 200,000 clones, around 70% seen once. Losses at the gene ends were 0 bases for V and 6 bases for J; bases not matched to a gene: 5. Per the germline V gene, CDR1 is LGHNA and CDR2 is YSLEER. The CDR3 has 15 residues. Study findings and constraints: Baseline values of clonality outstripped age-matched healthy donors and followed circulating CD8+ T-cell counts. With treatment, public clonotypes, which were uncommon, either contracted or remained stable.

Material: PBMCs, obtained after 24 months of ibrutinib treatment. The V gene is TRBV4-3, the J gene TRBJ1-5; 7 positions match TRBD1. The TCR originated in a human donor with chronic lymphocytic leukemia. In nucleotides, the CDR3 is TGCGCCAGCAGCCAAGAGGCAGGGGGAGGTCAGCCCCAGCATTTT. Its translation is CASSQEAGGGQPQHF.